These 3 T cell receptor beta chains came from one sample sequenced in a study of blood T cells in healthy people across ages. The authors ran a second PCR of roughly 6 to 12 cycles using a sample-barcoded 5' primer and a J-beta primer mix. TCRdb independently ran MiXCR on the 5' RACE reads; one entry per CDR3 protein. The sample contains approximately 1.5 million distinct CDR3 sequences, roughly 32% of which appear only once. The sample comprised blood. Receptors originate from a woman aged 25 to 39 in good health.

The V call is TRBV20-1, the J call TRBJ2-1; D is ambiguous. V lost 6 bases and J 8 bases, leaving 20 bases between the germline ends. The length of the CDR3 is 14 residues. Germline loops: CDR1 DFQATT, CDR2 SNEGSKA (reference sequence). For the CDR3, the DNA is TGCAGTGCCAACGGAAACCCACACACCGATGAGCAGTTCTTC. Residues: CSANGNPHTDEQFF.

This clonotype occurred many times. The V call is TRBV2, the J call TRBJ2-3, with TRBD2 matching over 14 bases. Germline CDR1 reads SNHLY; CDR2 reads FYNNEI. Trimming took 3 bases from V and 1 from J; bases not matched to a gene: 0. The CDR3 extends over 16 amino acids. The CDR3 spells CASSEGLAGGTDTQYF. The CDR3 DNA reads TGTGCCAGCAGTGAGGGACTAGCGGGGGGCACAGATACGCAGTATTTT.

This clonotype came up a few times. The gene calls are TRBV7-8 and TRBJ2-5; D remains unclear. The V and J ends lost 3 bases and 1 base respectively, with 6 bases between them. CDR1 is SGHVS, CDR2 FQNEAQ, per germline. This CDR3 comprises 13 residues. CDR3 sequence: CASSFDTQETQYF. CDR3 coding DNA: TGTGCCAGCAGCTTTGACACCCAAGAGACCCAGTACTTC.